This TCR beta chain originates from a study of regulatory T cells in long-lasting Graves disease (dated by TCRdb to the early 2020s). Background for the entire study: Patients with newly diagnosed Graves' disease had been on antithyroid drugs for under 3 months. Peripheral blood TCR sequencing and RNA sequencing compared persistent Graves' disease patients with newly diagnosed Graves' disease patients. The study was registered as a clinical trial and conducted in China. A total of around 35 samples underwent TCR sequencing: about 13 from persistent and around 20 from newly diagnosed Graves' disease patients.

Library prep was done by multiplex PCR. The listed sequencing device is Illumina HiSeq 4000. CDR3 regions were amplified by Arm-PCR with iRepertoire HTBI primers to construct TCR beta libraries. Before sequencing, the PCR products went through gel purification. On the authors' methods: Gene usage analysis of CDR3 amino acid clonotypes used the 55 to 80 TRBV and 14 to 15 TRBJ segments found across samples. Filtered high-quality paired reads were merged into contigs using COPE and FqMerger. BLAST was used to align contigs to IMGT TRBV, TRBD and TRBJ reference genes, and CDR3 was defined according to IMGT. Clonotypes above 0.1% frequency were classified as highly expanded clones. Shannon entropy was used to measure repertoire diversity, and the Gini coefficient was used to measure V-J evenness. Public clonotypes were defined as clonotypes shared by more than one individual. TCRdb itself trimmed the public reads at Q25 with fastp, ran MiXCR and retained productive beta chains. CDR3 protein duplicates are merged, each entry listing the most common genes and DNA. What appears here as the V and J calls and clone size reflects TCRdb's work, not the paper's. This sample holds 360,000 or so distinct CDR3 sequences; 15% to 20% were observed only once. The ten biggest clones cover around 20% of the sample.

The label giving this sample's time point can be read as: newly diagnosed GD, antithyroid drugs for less than 3 months. RNA was extracted from PBMCs in TRIzol for both TCR sequencing and RNA sequencing. Graves' disease was diagnosed according to American Thyroid Association guidelines. Recruitment of patients was carried out at an endocrinology department in Xi'an, China. From each patient, around 8.3 milliliters of peripheral blood was collected into an EDTA anticoagulant tube. PBMCs were isolated by Ficoll Paque Plus density gradient separation without further T cell sorting. An Agilent 2100 Bioanalyzer and agarose gel were used to check RNA quality, while a NanoDrop 2000 measured RNA concentration. General findings and caveats noted by the study authors: The authors acknowledged the small sample size as a limitation that may reduce accuracy. TRBV28, TRBJ1-2 and TRBJ2-5 were preferentially used in persistent disease, while TRBV20-1 and TRBJ2-1 were favored in newly diagnosed disease. Patients with persistent disease shared more public clonotypes (roughly 2,900) than newly diagnosed patients did (roughly 970). Only the TCR beta chain was sequenced and analyzed. Because the primary lesion, thyroid tissue, could not be accessed, the study looked at peripheral blood alone. Persistent Graves' disease patients showed lower TCR Shannon entropy and fewer highly expanded clones than newly diagnosed patients, suggesting clonal expansion.

Based on the germline V gene (reference sequence), the CDR1 and CDR2 sequences are SEHNR and FQNEAQ. The CDR3 measures 15 amino acids from cysteine to phenylalanine. Only the CDR3 DNA stays, 45 bases, in frame from base 1. V and J lose 3 bases and 4 bases, and a span of 13 bases separates them. This clonotype showed up many times. Its binding antigen is unknown. Base qualities are not recorded, but no much larger clone differs from it by a single base. Separately, the same data were catalogued under a study of T cells in Graves' hyperthyroidism and ophthalmopathy. Per that second paper: Graves' hyperthyroidism was defined as stable when no progression to ophthalmopathy occurred over 18 months of follow-up. Hyperthyroidism patients were newly diagnosed, had a disease duration of under 2 months, and were aged 18 to 65 years. The study excluded patients with uncontrolled infections, other autoimmune diseases, pregnancy or lactation. Diagnoses were established on the basis of clinical symptoms, serum thyroxine and TRAb, thyroid ultrasound, and orbital computed tomography. The TCR CDR3 was subjected to a first round of RT-PCR using the HTBI primer set and the Qiagen OneStep RT-PCR kit. Most expanded thyroid clonotypes (frequency above 0.001) were also detected in blood, a finding suggesting that blood repertoires may reflect thyroid immune responses. A 13 V-J signature model separated ophthalmopathy from stable hyperthyroidism, with about 88% sensitivity and roughly 81% specificity in cross-validation and 80%/75% in testing. In validation, progression to ophthalmopathy was predicted by the model with 70.59% sensitivity and roughly 76% specificity, a median of roughly 6.4 months before onset. A discovery cohort of around 98 patients, 43 with Graves' ophthalmopathy and 55 to 60 with stable Graves' hyperthyroidism, was used to find distinguishing TCR V-J signatures. An independent validation cohort of about 20 hyperthyroidism patients and about 16 patients who later progressed to ophthalmopathy tested prospective prediction of ophthalmopathy. For training and testing, the 80 to 100 patients in the discovery cohort were randomly divided in a 7:3 ratio. The study also compared thyroid tissue and blood T-cell repertoires from roughly 6 Graves' hyperthyroidism patients. Following sampling, methimazole starting at 30 mg daily was given to hyperthyroidism patients, and high-dose intravenous methylprednisolone was given to ophthalmopathy patients. A second multiplex PCR round built the libraries, followed by size selection and purification. Paired-end sequencing of the libraries was performed with 100 bp reads on an Illumina HiSeq2000. Raw data were processed with SOAPnuke, discarding reads with adapters, uncalled bases, mean Phred below 15, or no exact constant-primer or identifier match. High-quality paired reads were merged with COPE v1.2.5, and unique nucleotide sequences were defined as clonotypes. MiTCR v1.1 was used to align clonotypes to the IMGT TRBV, TRBD and TRBJ reference segments. The analysis was restricted to V-J combinations with a frequency above 0.0001, which together covered 99.2% of the repertoires. A TCS score was defined as the ratio of F50 (clonal expansion) to E x V (chaos), with BLOSUM62-based TCRdist applied between CDR3 peptides within each V-J. Welch's t-statistics and random forest reduced some 510 V-J features to 13, which were used in a naive Bayes classifier (R e1071). No statistical method was used to set the sample size in advance, and investigators knew the group allocation. The paper reports TCR Vbeta CDR3 sequencing of roughly 140 peripheral blood samples: around 45 ophthalmopathy, about 75 hyperthyroidism and around 17 progressor patients.

The rearranged chain carries TRBV7-9 and TRBJ2-1, with an unclear D gene assignment. This TCR was sampled from a woman younger than 35 with Graves disease. Donor details come from another sample of the same person, matched by shared clones. The sample here was peripheral blood mononuclear cells (PBMCs), taken at new diagnosis, from a patient treated with antithyroid drugs. The DNA sequence reads TGTGCCAGCAGCTTGCGTTCGGGCCTTTACAATGAGCAGTTCTTC. This sequence encodes CASSLRSGLYNEQFF.